These T cell receptor beta chains were read from a single sample in a study of blood T cell repertoires in COVID-19. Only in-frame clones appear in the TCRdb table, and some are missing; sequencing was by immunoSEQ multiplex PCR. The data show about 320,000 clones, roughly nine tenths seen once. Sequenced sample: PBMCs or T cells enriched from blood (not recorded which). The receptor source for this set is a woman aged 25 to 39 who had been exposed to COVID-19. The conserved cysteine and the conserved F or W are not part of the CDR3 here.

cdr3_aa v_call
ASSFGGVDTQY TRBV7-9
ASSPRGGAYNEQF TRBV9
ASSLTSGETQY TRBV11-3
ASSYGGGGYT TRBV6-6
ASSVDGTGGYGYT TRBV9
ASSLSLKARGETQY TRBV7-2
ASSYTTNEQF TRBV6-2/TRBV6-3
ASSPGLAGSDTQY TRBV5-1
ASSVEGYGYT TRBV9
ASSGRGGGTEAF TRBV13
SVHKTVNYGYT TRBV29-1
ASSSPRVAGFYNEQF TRBV11-2
ASSETGNTIY TRBV9
ASSQTGGDYGYT TRBV5-6
ASSLAGRMGYGYT TRBV7-9
ASSPSQGTKNIQY TRBV27
ASSQDLEAGALYNEQF TRBV4-1
ASSRGPRGGSNSGNTIY TRBV21-1
ASICQGQETQY TRBV10-1
ASSVGQGSEQY TRBV7-9
ASSEALDRAPMNTEAF TRBV6-1
ASSSGTSGYNEQF TRBV9
ASGQGKDYGYT TRBV10-3
ASSPVELNTGELF TRBV5-6
ASSQTIAGLLSYEQY TRBV4-3
ASSRRRGRVGTDTQY TRBV6-6
ASSPLPRGSGYT TRBV7-3
SGQDRVHGYT TRBV29-1
ASSRPFETGGYQPQH TRBV5-8
SVAAGDYNEQF TRBV29-1
ASSPLAVSSYEQY TRBV18
ASSTRTGGYGYT TRBV27
ASSQGAYSNQPQH TRBV3-1/TRBV3-2
ASTYTKDSGQENEKLF TRBV23-1
ASRTGSNYGYT TRBV6-5
ATSGGRRHSGNTIY TRBV24-1
ASSRLAGKIGELF TRBV7-9